The rows below give T cell receptor beta chains drawn from one sample of a study of blood T cell repertoires in COVID-19. The protocol was immunoSEQ multiplex PCR, while the TCRdb copy is restricted to in-frame clones and leaves out a portion. Altogether roughly 81,000 clones are present, around 81% being singletons, with the ten largest covering more than 2%. The sequenced sample consisted of peripheral blood. The receptors here all came from a woman in her 70s with acute or convalescent COVID-19. Each CDR3 is given with its conserved first and last residue. Clone size, where shown, is once, few, many, or a class for clones that have expanded.

>-|TRBJ2-3|TRBV30
CAWSPGVTDTQYF
>few|TRBJ2-7|TRBV3-1/TRBV3-2
CASSQFGTENEQYF
>-|TRBJ2-5|TRBV3-1/TRBV3-2
CASSPLQETQYF
>once|TRBJ1-1|TRBV7-8
CASSLGSRNTEAFF
>-|TRBJ2-1|TRBV10-3
CAITPSSGGTGNEQFF
>-|TRBJ2-1|TRBV10-1
CASSGTGGNNEQFF
>-|TRBJ2-2|TRBV10-3
CAIPQGAPNTGELFF
>-|TRBJ1-1|TRBV6-5
CASTTWDTTEAFF
>-|TRBJ1-5|TRBV10-3
CAISAAGNNQPQHF
>-|TRBJ1-3|TRBV6-1
CASSDHGSDPRGTIYF
>-|TRBJ2-2|TRBV5-1
CASSLDTGAVNTGELFF
>-|TRBJ2-2|TRBV27
CASSSRRSTGELFF
>-|TRBJ2-7|TRBV2
CASSEVREQYF
>-|TRBJ1-2|TRBV3-1/TRBV3-2
CASSPQGDYGYTF
>-|TRBJ1-5|TRBV5-1
CASSPISHRDRGRGPQHF
>-|TRBJ2-5|TRBV7-9
CASSLLGGFRETQYF
>-|TRBJ2-5|TRBV3-1/TRBV3-2
CASSYRVGETQYF
>-|TRBJ1-4|TRBV6-5
CASSPGVYNEKLFF
>-|TRBJ1-4|TRBV4-1
CASSQEGGTGDEKLFF
>-|TRBJ2-1|TRBV2
CASGLGQGSEQFF
>-|TRBJ1-1|TRBV9
CASSAETVGAAFF
>-|TRBJ1-3|TRBV7-2
CASSPHRDSSGNTIYF
>-|TRBJ2-7|TRBV19
CASSSQPGQTYEQYF